Described below is a single T cell receptor beta chain sequence and its context. The data were obtained in a study of shared T cell receptors in the human thymus. Generated by immunoSEQ multiplex PCR, the TCRdb table keeps only in-frame clones and is missing some. This repertoire shows 720,000 or so clones, around 85% found once; its top ten account for roughly 0.01%. Trimming left V 1 base short and J 4 bases short, with 8 bases between. CDR3 length equals 13 residues. Germline CDR1 reads SGHRS; CDR2 reads YFSETQ. These data also formed part of another study, on human thymus T cells. From that second work: All donors were healthy Finnish infants who were undergoing corrective surgery to treat congenital heart defects. Corrective heart surgery yielded resections, and these provided the thymus tissue. A high degree of thymic repertoire overlap among unrelated individuals was reported in related research.

The sequenced material came from thymocytes. The chain carries TRBV5-1 and TRBJ2-5; D unresolved. The receptor was isolated from a girl less than two years old with a congenital heart defect. Written as DNA, the CDR3 is TGCGCCAGCAGCTTGCCGGTTTTAGAGACCCAGTACTTC. This sequence encodes CASSLPVLETQYF.